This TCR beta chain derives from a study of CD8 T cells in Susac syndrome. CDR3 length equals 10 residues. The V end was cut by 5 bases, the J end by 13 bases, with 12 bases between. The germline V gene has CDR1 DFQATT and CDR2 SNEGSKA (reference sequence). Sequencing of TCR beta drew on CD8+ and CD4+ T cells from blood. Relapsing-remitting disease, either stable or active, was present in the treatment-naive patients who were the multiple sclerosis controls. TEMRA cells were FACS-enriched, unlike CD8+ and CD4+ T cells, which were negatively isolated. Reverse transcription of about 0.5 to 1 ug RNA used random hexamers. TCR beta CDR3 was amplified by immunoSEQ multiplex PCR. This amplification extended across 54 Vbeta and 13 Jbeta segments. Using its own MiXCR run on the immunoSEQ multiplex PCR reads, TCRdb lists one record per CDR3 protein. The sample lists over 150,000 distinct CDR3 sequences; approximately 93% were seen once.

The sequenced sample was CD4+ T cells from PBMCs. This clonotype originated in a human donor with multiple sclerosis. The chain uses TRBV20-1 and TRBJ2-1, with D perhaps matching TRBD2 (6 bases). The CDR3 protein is CSAASGPQFF. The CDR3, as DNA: TGCAGTGCTGCCAGCGGGCCACAGTTCTTC.